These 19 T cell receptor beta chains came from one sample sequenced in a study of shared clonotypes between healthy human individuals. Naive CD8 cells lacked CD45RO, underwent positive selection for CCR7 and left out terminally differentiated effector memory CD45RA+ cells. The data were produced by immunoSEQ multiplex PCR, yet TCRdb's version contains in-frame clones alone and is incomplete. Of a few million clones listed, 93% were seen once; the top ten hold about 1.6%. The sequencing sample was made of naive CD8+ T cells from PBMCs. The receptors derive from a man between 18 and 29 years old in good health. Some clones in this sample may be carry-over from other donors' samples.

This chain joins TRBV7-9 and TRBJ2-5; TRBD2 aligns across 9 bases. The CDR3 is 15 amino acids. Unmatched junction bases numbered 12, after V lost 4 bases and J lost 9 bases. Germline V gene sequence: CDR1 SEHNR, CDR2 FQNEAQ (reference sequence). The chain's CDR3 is CASSSPQNSGSPQYF. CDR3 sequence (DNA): TGTGCCAGCAGCTCCCCCCAGAATAGCGGGAGCCCCCAGTACTTC.

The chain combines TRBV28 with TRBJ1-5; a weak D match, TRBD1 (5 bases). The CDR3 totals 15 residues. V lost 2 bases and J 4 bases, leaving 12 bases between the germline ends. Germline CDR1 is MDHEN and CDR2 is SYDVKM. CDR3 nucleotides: TGTGCCAGCAGTTTAATGCGGACACAGAATCAGCCCCAGCATTTT. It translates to CASSLMRTQNQPQHF.

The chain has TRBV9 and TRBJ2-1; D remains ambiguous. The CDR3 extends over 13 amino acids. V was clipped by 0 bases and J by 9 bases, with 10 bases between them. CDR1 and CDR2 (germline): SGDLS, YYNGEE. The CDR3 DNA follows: TGTGCCAGCAGCGTAGGGTCCTTGGGTGAGCAGTTCTTC. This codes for CASSVGSLGEQFF.

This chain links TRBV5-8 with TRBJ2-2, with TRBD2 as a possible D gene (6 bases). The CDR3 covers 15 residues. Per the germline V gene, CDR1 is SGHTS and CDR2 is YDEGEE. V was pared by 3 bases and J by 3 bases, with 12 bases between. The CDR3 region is CASSSRRGDTGELFF. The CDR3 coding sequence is TGTGCCAGCAGCTCCCGTCGCGGGGACACCGGGGAGCTGTTTTTT.

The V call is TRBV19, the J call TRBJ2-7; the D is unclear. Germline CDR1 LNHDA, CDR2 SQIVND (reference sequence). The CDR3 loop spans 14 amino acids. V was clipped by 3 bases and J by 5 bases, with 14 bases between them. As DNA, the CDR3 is TGTGCCAGTAGTATGGTTTTTGGTGGGAACGAGCAGTACTTC. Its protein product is CASSMVFGGNEQYF.

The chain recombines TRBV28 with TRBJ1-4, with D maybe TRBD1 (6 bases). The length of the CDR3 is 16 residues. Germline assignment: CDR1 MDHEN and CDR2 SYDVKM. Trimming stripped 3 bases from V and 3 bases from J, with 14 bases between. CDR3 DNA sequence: TGTGCCAGCAGTTTTGGGGGGGCGCTTTCTAATGAAAAACTGTTTTTT. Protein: CASSFGGALSNEKLFF.

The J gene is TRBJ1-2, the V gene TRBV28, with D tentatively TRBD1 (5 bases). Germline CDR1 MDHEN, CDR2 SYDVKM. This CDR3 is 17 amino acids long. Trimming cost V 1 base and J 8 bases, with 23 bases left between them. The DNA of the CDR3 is TGTGCCAGCAGTTTATCCAGGGATGGGGCTTCCGAGAAAGGCTACACCTTC. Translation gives CASSLSRDGASEKGYTF.

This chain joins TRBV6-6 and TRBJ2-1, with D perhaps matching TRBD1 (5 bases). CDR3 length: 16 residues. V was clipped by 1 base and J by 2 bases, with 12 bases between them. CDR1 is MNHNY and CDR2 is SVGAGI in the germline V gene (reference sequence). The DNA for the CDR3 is TGTGCCAGCAGTTACTGGGGCCTGGGAACCTACAATGAGCAGTTCTTC. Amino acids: CASSYWGLGTYNEQFF.

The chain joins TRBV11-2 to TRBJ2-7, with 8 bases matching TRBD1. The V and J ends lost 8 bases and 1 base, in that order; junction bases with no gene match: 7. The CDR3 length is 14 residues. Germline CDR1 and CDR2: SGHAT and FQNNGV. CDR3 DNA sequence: TGTGCCAGCTCAAAAGACAGGGGTTCCTACGAGCAGTACTTC. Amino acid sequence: CASSKDRGSYEQYF. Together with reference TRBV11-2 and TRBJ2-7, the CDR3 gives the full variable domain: EAGVAQSPRYKIIEKRQSVAFWCNPISGHATLYWYQQILGQGPKLLIQFQNNGVVDDSQLPKDRFSAERLKGVDSTLKIQPAKLEDSAVYLCASSKDRGSYEQYFGPGTRLTVT.

The CDR3 loop reads CASSVGTAEQYF. CDR3 DNA sequence: TGTGCCAGCAGCGTCGGGACAGCTGAGCAGTACTTC. J is TRBJ2-7 and V is TRBV7-9; 7 bases match TRBD1. The junction had 5 bases not matched to a gene; V was cut back by 5 bases and J by 7 bases. The germline V gene has CDR1 SEHNR and CDR2 FQNEAQ (reference sequence). CDR3 size: 12 residues.

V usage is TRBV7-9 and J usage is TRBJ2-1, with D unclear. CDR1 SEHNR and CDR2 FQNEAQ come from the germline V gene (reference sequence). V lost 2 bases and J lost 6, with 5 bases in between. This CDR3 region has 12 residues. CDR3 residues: CASSLPLNEQFF. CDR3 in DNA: TGTGCCAGCAGCTTACCCCTCAATGAGCAGTTCTTC.

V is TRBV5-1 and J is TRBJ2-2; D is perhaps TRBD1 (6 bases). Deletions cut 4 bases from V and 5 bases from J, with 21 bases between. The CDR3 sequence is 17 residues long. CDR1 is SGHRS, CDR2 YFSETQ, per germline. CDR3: CASSPSPGAGETGELFF. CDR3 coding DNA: TGCGCCAGCAGCCCCAGCCCAGGGGCCGGGGAAACCGGGGAGCTGTTTTTT.

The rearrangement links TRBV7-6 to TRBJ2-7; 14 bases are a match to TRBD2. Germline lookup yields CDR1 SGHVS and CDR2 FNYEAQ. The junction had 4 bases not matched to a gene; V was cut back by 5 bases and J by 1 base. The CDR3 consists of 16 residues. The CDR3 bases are TGTGCCAGCAGCAGCGGGACTAGCGGGAGTTCCTACGAGCAGTACTTC. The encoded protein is CASSSGTSGSSYEQYF.

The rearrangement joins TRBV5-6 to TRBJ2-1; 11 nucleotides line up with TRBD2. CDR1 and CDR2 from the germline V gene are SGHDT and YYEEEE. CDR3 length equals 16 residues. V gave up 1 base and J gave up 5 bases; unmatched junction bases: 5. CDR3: CASSLPRLAGNNEQFF. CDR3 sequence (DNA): TGTGCCAGCAGCTTGCCGAGACTAGCGGGGAACAATGAGCAGTTCTTC.

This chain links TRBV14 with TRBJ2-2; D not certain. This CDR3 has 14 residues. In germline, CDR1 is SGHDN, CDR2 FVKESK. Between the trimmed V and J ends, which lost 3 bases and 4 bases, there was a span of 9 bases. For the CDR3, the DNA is TGTGCCAGCAGCCATTACAGAGCCACCGGGGAGCTGTTTTTT. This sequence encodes CASSHYRATGELFF.

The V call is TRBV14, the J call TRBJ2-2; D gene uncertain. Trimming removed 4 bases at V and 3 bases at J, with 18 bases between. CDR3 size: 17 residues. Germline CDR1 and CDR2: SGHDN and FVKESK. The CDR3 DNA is TGTGCCAGCAGCCTCCTTGATGAACCGCGATACACCGGGGAGCTGTTTTTT. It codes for CASSLLDEPRYTGELFF.

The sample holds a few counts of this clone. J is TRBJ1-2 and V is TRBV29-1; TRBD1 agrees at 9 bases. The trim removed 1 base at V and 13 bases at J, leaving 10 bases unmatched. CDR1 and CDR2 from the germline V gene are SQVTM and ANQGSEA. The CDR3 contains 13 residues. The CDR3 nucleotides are TGCAGCGTTGAAGTTCAGGACAGGGGCTTTCTCACCTTC. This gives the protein CSVEVQDRGFLTF. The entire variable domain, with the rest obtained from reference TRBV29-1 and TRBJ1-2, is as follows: SAVISQKPSRDICQRGTSLTIQCQVDSQVTMMFWYRQQPGQSLTLIATANQGSEATYESGFVIDKFPISRPNLTFSTLTVSNMSPEDSSIYLCSVEVQDRGFLTFGSGTRLTVV.

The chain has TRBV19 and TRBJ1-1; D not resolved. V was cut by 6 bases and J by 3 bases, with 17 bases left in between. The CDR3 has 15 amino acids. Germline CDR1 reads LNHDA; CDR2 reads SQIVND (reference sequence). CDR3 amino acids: CASRPPRTEDTEAFF. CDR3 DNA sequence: TGTGCCAGTAGACCCCCTAGGACGGAGGACACTGAAGCTTTCTTT. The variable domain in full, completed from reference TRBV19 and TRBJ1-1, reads DGGITQSPKYLFRKEGQNVTLSCEQNLNHDAMYWYRQDPGQGLRLIYYSQIVNDFQKGDIAEGYSVSREKKESFPLTVTSAQKNPTAFYLCASRPPRTEDTEAFFGQGTRLTVV.

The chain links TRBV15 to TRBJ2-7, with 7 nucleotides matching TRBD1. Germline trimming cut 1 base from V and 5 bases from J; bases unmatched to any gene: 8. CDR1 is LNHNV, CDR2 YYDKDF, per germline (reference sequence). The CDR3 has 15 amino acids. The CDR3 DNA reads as TGTGCCACCAGCAGAGGGAGACAGGGCGGCGACGAGCAGTACTTC. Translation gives CATSRGRQGGDEQYF.